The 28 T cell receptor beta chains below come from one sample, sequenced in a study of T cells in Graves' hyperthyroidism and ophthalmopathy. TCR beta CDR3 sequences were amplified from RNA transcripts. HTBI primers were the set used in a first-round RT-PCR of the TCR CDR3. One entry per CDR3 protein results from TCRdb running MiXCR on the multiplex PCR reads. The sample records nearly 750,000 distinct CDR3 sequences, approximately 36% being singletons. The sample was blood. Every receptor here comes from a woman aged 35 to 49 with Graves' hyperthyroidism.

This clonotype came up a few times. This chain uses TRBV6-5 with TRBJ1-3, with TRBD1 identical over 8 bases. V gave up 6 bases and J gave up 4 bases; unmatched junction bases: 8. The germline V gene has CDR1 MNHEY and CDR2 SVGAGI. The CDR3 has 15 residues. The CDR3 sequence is CASSPGGAGGNTIYF. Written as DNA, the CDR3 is TGTGCCAGCAGCCCAGGGGGCGCAGGGGGAAACACCATATATTTT.

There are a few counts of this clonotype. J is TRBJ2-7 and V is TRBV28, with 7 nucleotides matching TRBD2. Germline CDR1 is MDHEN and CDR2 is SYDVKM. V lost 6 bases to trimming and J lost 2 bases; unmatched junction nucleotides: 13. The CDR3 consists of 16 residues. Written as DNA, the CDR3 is TGTGCCAGCAGCCCCGGGACTACCGACGTGACCTACGAGCAGTACTTC. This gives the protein CASSPGTTDVTYEQYF.

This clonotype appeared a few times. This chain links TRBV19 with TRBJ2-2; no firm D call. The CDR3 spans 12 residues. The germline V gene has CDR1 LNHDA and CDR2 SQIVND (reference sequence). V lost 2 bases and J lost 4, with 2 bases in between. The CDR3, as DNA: TGTGCCAGTAGTATAATCACCGGGGAGCTGTTTTTT. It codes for CASSIITGELFF. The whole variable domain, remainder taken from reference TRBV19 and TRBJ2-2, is DGGITQSPKYLFRKEGQNVTLSCEQNLNHDAMYWYRQDPGQGLRLIYYSQIVNDFQKGDIAEGYSVSREKKESFPLTVTSAQKNPTAFYLCASSIITGELFFGEGSRLTVL.

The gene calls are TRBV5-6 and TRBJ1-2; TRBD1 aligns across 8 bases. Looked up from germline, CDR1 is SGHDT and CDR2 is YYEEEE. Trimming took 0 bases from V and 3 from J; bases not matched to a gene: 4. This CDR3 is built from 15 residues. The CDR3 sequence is CASSLEAQGDYGYTF. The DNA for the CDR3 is TGTGCCAGCAGCTTGGAGGCACAGGGGGACTATGGCTACACCTTC.

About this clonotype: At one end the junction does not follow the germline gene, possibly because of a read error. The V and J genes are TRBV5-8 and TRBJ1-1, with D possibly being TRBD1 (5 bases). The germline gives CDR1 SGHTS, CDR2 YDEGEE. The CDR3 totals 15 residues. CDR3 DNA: TGCGCCAGCAGCCAAGAAGACCTTGGACAATTTGAAGCTTTCTTT. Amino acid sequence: CASSQEDLGQFEAFF.

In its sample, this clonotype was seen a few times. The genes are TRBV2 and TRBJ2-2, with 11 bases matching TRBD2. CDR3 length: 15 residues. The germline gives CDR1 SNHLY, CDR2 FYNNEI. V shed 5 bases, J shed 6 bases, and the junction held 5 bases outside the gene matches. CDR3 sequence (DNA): TGTGCCAGCAGTTTGACTAGCGGGAAAGCCGGGGAGCTGTTTTTT. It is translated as CASSLTSGKAGELFF.

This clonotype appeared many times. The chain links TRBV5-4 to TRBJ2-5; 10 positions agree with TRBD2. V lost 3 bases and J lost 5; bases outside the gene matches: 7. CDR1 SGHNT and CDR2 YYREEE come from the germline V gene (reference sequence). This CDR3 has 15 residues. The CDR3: CASSSLAGADETQYF. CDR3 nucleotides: TGTGCCAGCAGCTCCCTAGCGGGGGCCGACGAGACCCAGTACTTC.

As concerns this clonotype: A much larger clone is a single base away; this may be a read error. The CDR3 region has the DNA TGTGCCATCAGTGAGTTTAGCGGGGCCTCCTACGAGCAGTTCTTC. Protein sequence: CAISEFSGASYEQFF. The chain recombines TRBV10-3 with TRBJ2-1, with 8 positions matching TRBD2. The trim removed 1 base at V and 10 bases at J, leaving 9 bases unmatched. Germline lookup yields CDR1 ENHRY and CDR2 SYGVKD. This CDR3 contains 15 residues.

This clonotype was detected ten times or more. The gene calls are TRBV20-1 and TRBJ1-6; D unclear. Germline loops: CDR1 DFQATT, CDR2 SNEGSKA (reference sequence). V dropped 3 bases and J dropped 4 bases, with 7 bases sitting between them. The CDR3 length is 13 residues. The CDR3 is CSASGEYNSPLHF. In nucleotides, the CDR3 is TGCAGTGCTAGTGGGGAGTATAATTCACCCCTCCACTTT.

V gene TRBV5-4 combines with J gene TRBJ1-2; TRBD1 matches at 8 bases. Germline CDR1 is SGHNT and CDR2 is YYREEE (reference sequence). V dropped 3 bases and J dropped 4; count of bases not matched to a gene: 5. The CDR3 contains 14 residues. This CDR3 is CASSSQGASYGYTF. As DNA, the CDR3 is TGTGCCAGCAGCTCCCAGGGGGCGAGCTATGGCTACACCTTC.

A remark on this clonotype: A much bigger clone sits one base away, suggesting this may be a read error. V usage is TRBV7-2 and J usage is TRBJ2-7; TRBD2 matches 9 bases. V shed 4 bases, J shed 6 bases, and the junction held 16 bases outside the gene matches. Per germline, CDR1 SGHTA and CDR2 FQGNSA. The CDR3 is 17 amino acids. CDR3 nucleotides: TGTGCCAGCAGCTCGCCCCCTACCGGGACTAGCCCCCGCGAGCAGTACTTC. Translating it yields CASSSPPTGTSPREQYF.

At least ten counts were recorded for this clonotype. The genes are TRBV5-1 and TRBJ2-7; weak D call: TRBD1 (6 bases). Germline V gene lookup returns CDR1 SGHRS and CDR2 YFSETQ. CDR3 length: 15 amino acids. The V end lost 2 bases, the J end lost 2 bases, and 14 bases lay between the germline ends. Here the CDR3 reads CASSFDGTPAYEQYF. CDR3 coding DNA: TGCGCCAGCAGCTTTGACGGGACACCCGCCTACGAGCAGTACTTC.

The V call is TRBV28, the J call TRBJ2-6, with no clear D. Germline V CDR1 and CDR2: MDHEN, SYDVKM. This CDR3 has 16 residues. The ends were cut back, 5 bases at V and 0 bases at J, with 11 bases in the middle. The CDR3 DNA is TGTGCCAGCAGTCCCCGACAACACTCTGGGGCCAACGTCCTGACTTTC. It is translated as CASSPRQHSGANVLTF.

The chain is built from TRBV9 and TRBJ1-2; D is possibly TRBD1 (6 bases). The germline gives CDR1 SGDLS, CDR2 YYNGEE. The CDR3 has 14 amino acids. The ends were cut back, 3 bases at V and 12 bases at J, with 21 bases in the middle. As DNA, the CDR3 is TGTGCCAGCAGCGAGGGGGTCGGAGGGGGAGGAAACACCTTC. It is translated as CASSEGVGGGGNTF.

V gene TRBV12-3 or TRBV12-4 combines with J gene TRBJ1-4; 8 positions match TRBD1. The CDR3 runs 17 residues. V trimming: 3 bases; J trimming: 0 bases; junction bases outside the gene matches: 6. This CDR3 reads CASSLGGTGPTNEKLFF. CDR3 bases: TGTGCCAGCAGTTTGGGGGGGACAGGCCCAACTAATGAAAAACTGTTTTTT.

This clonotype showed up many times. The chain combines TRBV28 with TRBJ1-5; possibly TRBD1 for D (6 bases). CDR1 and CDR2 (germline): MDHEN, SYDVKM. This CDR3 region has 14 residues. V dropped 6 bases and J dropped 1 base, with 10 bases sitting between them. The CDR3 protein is CASSSGQSNQPQHF. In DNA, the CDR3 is TGTGCCAGCAGCTCCGGACAGAGCAATCAGCCCCAGCATTTT.

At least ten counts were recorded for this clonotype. The DNA for the CDR3 is TGTGCCAGCAGCTTGGGCCGACCCCCGGAGCATTTT. This translates into CASSLGRPPEHF. The rearrangement joins TRBV7-8 to TRBJ1-5; no firm D call. The CDR3 length is 12 residues. The germline V gene has CDR1 SGHVS and CDR2 FQNEAQ. Trimming took off 3 bases at V and 14 bases at J, with 14 bases between the two ends.

CDR3 amino acids: CASSEGASPLHF. The CDR3 DNA reads TGTGCCAGTAGTGAGGGGGCTTCACCCCTCCACTTT. The J gene is TRBJ1-6, the V gene TRBV19, with 7 bases that match TRBD1. CDR3 length: 12 amino acids. The junction had 1 base not matched to a gene; V was cut back by 5 bases and J by 9 bases. The V gene's germline CDR1 is LNHDA and CDR2 SQIVND (reference sequence).

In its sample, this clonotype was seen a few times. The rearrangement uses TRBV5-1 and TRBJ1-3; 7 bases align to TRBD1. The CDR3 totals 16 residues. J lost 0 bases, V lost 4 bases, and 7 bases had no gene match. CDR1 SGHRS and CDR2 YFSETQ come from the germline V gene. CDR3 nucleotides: TGCGCCAGCAGCCTACCGGACAGGACCTCTGGAAACACCATATATTTT. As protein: CASSLPDRTSGNTIYF.

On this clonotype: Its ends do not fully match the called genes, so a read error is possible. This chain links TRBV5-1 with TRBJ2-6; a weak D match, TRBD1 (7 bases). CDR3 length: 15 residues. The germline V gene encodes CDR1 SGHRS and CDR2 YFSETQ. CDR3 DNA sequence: TGCGCCAACAGCCCGGAGGGGGCCGGGGCCAACGTCCTGACTTTC. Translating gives CANSPEGAGANVLTF. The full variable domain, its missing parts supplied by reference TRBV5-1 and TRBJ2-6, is KAGVTQTPRYLIKTRGQQVTLSCSPISGHRSVSWYQQTPGQGLQFLFEYFSETQRNKGNFPGRFSGRQFSNSRSEMNVSTLELGDSALYLCANSPEGAGANVLTFGAGSRLTVL.

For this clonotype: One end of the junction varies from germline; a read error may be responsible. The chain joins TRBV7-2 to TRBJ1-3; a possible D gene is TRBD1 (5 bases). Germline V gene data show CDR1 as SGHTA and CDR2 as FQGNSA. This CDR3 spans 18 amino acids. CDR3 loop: CASSLNHGQGSSGNTIYF. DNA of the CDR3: TGCGCCAGCAGCCTAAATCATGGCCAGGGCAGCTCTGGAAACACCATATATTTT. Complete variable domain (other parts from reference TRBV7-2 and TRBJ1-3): GAGVSQSPSNKVTEKGKDVELRCDPISGHTALYWYRQSLGQGLEFLIYFQGNSAPDKSGLPSDRFSAERTGGSVSTLTIQRTQQEDSAVYLCASSLNHGQGSSGNTIYFGEGSWLTVV.

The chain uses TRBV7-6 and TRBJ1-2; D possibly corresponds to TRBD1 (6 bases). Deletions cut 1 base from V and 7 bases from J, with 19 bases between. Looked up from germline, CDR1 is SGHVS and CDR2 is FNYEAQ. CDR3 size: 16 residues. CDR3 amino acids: CASSLEPGAPPRGYTF. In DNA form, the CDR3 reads TGTGCCAGCAGCTTAGAACCGGGGGCCCCACCGCGTGGCTACACCTTC.

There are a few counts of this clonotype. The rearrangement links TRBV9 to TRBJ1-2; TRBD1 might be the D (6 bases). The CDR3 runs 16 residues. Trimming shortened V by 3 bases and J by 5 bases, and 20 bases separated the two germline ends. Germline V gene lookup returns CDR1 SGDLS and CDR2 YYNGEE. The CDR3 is CASSGGSRDNLYGYTF. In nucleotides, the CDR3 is TGTGCCAGCAGCGGAGGAAGCCGGGACAATCTTTATGGCTACACCTTC.

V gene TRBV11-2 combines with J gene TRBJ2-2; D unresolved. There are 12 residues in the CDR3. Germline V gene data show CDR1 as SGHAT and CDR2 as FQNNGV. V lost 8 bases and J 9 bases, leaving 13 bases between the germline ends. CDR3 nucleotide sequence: TGTGCCAGCGAACCCCGTAACCGGGAGCTGTTTTTT. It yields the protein CASEPRNRELFF.

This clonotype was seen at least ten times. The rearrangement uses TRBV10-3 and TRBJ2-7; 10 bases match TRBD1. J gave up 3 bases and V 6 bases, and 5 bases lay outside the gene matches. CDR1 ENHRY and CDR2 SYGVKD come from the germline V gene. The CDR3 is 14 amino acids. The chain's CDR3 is CAIRGTGEGYEQYF. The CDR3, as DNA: TGTGCCATCAGGGGGACAGGGGAGGGCTACGAGCAGTACTTC.

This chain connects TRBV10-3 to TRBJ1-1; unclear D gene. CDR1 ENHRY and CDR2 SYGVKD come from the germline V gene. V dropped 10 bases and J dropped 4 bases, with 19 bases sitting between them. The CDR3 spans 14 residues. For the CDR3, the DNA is TGTGCCAGCAGAGACACATTGATGGTCACTGAAGCTTTCTTT. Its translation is CASRDTLMVTEAFF.

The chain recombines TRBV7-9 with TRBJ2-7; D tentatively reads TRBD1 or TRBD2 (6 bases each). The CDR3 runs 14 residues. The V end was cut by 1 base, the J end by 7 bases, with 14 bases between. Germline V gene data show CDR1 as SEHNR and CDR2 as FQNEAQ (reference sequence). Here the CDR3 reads CASSLGGAHNEQYF. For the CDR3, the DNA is TGTGCCAGCAGCTTAGGGGGGGCCCACAATGAGCAGTACTTC. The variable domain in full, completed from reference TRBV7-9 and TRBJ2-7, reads DTGVSQNPRHKITKRGQNVTFRCDPISEHNRLYWYRQTLGQGPEFLTYFQNEAQLEKSRLLSDRFSAERPKGSFSTLEIQRTEQGDSAMYLCASSLGGAHNEQYFGPGTRLTVT.

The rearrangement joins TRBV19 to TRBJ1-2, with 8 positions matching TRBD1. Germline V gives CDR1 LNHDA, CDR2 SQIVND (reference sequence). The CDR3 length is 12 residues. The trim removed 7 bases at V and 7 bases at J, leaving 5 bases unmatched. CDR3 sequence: CASMDRVAGYTF. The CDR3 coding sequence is TGTGCCAGTATGGACAGGGTTGCTGGCTACACCTTC.